This T cell receptor (beta chain) appears in the sequencing data of a study of read filtering for tumor transcriptome and immune sequencing. For the study at large: Revised staging placed fewer than ten patients in R-ISS I, about 16 in II, more than five in III. After DNase treatment, RNA was made into whole-transcriptome libraries. Study findings and constraints: Correlation between methods rose after single-read clonotypes were removed.

With 1 base removed from V and 8 bases from J, the gap between germline ends came to 11 bases. The CDR3 has 13 amino acids. Germline values: CDR1 SEHNR, CDR2 FQNEAQ (reference sequence). Every patient had bone marrow sampled while the disease was active. This clonotype was counted ten times or more. Antigen unknown. The library was built from 400 ng RNA with molecular barcoded adaptors for alpha/delta and beta/gamma chains. TCRdb processed the reads anew with MiXCR; each CDR3 protein has one entry. Of tens of thousands of distinct CDR3 sequences in the sample, about 20% were seen once. The receptor's source is a donor aged 40 or over with multiple myeloma. The sample was a population of CD138-negative cells sorted from bone marrow. The rearrangement uses TRBV7-9 and TRBJ1-2, with D unclear. The CDR3: CASSLVKEGGYTF. CDR3 nucleotide sequence: TGTGCCAGCAGCTTAGTAAAGGAGGGCGGCTACACCTTC.